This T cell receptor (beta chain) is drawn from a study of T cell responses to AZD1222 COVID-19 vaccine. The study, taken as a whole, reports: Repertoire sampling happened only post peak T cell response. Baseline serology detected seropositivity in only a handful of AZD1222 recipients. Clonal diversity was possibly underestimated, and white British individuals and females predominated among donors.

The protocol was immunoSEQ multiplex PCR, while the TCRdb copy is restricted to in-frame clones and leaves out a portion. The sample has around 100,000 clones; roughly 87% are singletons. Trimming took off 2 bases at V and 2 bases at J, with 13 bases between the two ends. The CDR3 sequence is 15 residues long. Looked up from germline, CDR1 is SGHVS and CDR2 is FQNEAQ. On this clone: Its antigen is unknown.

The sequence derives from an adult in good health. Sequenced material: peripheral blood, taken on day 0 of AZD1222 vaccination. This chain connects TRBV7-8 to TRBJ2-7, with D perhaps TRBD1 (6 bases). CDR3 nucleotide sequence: TGTGCCAGCAGCTTACCTGGAAGGGGGACCTACGAGCAGTACTTC. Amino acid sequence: CASSLPGRGTYEQYF.